Here is one T cell receptor (beta chain) with its context. Method: immunoSEQ multiplex PCR; TCRdb's copy keeps in-frame clones and lacks some. Among roughly 80,000 clones listed, under 90% were seen once. The record originates from a study of blood T cell repertoires in COVID-19. Whole-study context: The analysed material was cDNA or gDNA that came from T cells, B-cell-depleted T cells, or PBMCs.

V lost 1 base and J lost 7; bases outside the gene matches: 6. The CDR3 totals 15 residues. Germline values: CDR1 SGHTA, CDR2 FQGTGA. The specimen was peripheral blood. The rearrangement joins TRBV7-3 to TRBJ2-5; the match to TRBD2 covers 10 bases. The origin of this receptor is a human donor in a cohort sampled during active COVID-19. In DNA, the CDR3 is TGTGCCAGCAGCTTAAATAGCGGGGGGCTCGGGACCCAGTACTTC. As protein: CASSLNSGGLGTQYF.